This T cell receptor (beta chain) was observed in a study of OX40 agonist ivuxolimab in advanced cancers. In the study overall: Ivuxolimab is a fully human IgG2 antibody that activates OX40 (CD134).

In germline, CDR1 is SGDLS, CDR2 YYNGEE. The CDR3 is 14 residues long. Trimming stripped 0 bases from V and 2 bases from J, with 8 bases between. Assay: immunoSEQ multiplex PCR; the TCRdb copy retains only in-frame clones and omits some. Here the sample spans 70,000 to 80,000 clones, around 91% being singletons. V gene TRBV9 combines with J gene TRBJ2-5, with D tentatively TRBD2 (6 bases). The sequence derives from an adult with an advanced solid tumor such as melanoma, head and neck, liver or kidney cancer. Specimen: CD4+ or CD8+ T cells sorted from blood, collected in a trial of the OX40 agonist ivuxolimab. CDR3 coding DNA: TGTGCCAGCAGCGTAGGTGGGGGGCAAGAGACCCAGTACTTC. Translation gives CASSVGGGQETQYF. Full variable domain (rest looked up from reference TRBV9 and TRBJ2-5): DSGVTQTPKHLITATGQRVTLRCSPRSGDLSVYWYQQSLDQGLQFLIQYYNGEERAKGNILERFSAQQFPDLHSELNLSSLELGDSALYFCASSVGGGQETQYFGPGTRLLVL.